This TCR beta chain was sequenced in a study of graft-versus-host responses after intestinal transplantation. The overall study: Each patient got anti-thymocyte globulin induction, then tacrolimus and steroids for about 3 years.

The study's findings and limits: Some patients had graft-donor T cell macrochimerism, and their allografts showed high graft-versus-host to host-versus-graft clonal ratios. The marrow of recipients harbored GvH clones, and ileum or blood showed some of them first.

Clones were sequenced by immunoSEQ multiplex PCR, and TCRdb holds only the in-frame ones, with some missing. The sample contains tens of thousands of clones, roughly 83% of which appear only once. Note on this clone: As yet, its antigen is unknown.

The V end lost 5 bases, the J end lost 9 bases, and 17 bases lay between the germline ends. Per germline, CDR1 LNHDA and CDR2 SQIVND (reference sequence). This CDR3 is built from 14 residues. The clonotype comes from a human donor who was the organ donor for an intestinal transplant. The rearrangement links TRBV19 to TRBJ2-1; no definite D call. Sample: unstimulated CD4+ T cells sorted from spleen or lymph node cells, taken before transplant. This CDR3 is CASSPLKALPEQFF. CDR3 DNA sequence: TGTGCCAGTAGTCCTCTTAAAGCTCTTCCTGAGCAGTTCTTC.